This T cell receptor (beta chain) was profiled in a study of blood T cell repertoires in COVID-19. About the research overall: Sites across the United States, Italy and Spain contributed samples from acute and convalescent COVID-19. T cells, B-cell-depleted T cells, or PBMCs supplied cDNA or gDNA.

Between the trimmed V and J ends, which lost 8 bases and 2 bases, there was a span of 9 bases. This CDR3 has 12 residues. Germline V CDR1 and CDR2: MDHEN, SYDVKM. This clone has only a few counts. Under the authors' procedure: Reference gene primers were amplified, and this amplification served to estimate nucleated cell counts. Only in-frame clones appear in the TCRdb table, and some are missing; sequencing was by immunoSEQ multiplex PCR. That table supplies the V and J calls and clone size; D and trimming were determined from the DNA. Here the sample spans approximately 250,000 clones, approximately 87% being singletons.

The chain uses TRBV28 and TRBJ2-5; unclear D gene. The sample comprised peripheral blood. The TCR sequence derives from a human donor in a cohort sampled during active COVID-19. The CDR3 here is CASWQIQETQYF. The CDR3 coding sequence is TGTGCCAGCTGGCAAATTCAAGAGACCCAGTACTTC. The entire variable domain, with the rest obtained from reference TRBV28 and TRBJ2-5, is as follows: DVKVTQSSRYLVKRTGEKVFLECVQDMDHENMFWYRQDPGLGLRLIYFSYDVKMKEKGDIPEGYSVSREKKERFSLILESASTNQTSMYLCASWQIQETQYFGPGTRLLVL.